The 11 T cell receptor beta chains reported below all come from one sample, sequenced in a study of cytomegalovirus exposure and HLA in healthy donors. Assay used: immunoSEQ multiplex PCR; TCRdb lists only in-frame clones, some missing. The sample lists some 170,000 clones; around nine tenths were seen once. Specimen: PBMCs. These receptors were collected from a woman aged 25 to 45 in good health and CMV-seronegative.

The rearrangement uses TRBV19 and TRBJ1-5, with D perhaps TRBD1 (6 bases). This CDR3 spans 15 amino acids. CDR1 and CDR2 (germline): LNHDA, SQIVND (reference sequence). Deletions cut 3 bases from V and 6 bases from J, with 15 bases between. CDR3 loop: CASSIRGAPVQPQHF. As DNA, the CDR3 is TGTGCCAGTAGTATCCGGGGGGCACCTGTTCAGCCCCAGCATTTT.

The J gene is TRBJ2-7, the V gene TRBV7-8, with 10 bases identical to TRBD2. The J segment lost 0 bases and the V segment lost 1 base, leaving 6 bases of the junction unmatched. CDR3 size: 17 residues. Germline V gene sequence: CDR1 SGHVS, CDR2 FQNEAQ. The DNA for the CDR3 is TGTGCCAGCAGCTTAGGGCCTAGCGGGGGTAACTCCTACGAGCAGTACTTC. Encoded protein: CASSLGPSGGNSYEQYF.

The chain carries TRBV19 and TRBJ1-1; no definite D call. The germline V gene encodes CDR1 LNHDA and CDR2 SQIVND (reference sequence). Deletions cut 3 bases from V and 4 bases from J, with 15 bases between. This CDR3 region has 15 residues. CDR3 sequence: CASSIMRGMSTEAFF. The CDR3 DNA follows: TGTGCCAGTAGTATTATGCGGGGTATGAGCACTGAAGCTTTCTTT.

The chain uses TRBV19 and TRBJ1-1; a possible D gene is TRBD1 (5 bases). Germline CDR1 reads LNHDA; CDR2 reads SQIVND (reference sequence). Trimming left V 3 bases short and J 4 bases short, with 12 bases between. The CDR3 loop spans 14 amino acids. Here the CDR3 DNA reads TGTGCCAGTAGTATCGGGGGTGAGGTCACTGAAGCTTTCTTT. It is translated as CASSIGGEVTEAFF.

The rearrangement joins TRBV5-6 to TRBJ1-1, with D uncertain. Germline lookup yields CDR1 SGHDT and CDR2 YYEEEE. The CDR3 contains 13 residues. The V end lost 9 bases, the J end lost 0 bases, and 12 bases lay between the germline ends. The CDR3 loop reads CATTTGVNTEAFF. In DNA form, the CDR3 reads TGTGCCACAACGACCGGGGTGAACACTGAAGCTTTCTTT.

CDR3 residues: CASSLVGGVDTQYF. CDR3 DNA: TGTGCCAGCAGCTTGGTTGGGGGGGTAGATACGCAGTATTTT. The V gene is TRBV5-6, the J gene TRBJ2-3; 7 bases line up with TRBD2. Germline V CDR1 and CDR2: SGHDT, YYEEEE. This CDR3 spans 14 amino acids. Trimming cost V 0 bases and J 5 bases; bases outside gene matches: 3.

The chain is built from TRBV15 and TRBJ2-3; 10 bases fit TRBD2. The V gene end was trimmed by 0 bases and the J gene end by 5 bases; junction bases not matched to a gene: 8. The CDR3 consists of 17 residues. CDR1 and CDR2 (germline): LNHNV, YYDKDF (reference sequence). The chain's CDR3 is CATSRDRLAGRGDTQYF. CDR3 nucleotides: TGTGCCACCAGCAGAGATCGACTAGCGGGTAGGGGAGATACGCAGTATTTT.

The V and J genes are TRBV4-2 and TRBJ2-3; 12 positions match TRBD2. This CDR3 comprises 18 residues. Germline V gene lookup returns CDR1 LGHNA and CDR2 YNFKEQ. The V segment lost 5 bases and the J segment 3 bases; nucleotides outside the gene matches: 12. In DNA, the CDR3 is TGTGCCAGCAGCTCCGCGACTAGCGGGGGAATATGGACAGATACGCAGTATTTT. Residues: CASSSATSGGIWTDTQYF.

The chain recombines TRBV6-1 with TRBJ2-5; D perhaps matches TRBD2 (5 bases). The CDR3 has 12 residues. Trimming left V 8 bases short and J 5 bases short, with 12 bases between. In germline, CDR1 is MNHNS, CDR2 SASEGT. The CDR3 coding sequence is TGTGCCAGCGCCCGAAGGAGGGAGACCCAGTACTTC. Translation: CASARRRETQYF.

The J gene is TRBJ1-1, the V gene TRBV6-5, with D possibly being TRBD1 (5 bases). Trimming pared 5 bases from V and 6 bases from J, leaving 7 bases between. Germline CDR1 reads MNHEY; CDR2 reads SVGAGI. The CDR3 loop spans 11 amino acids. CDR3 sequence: CASSQQAEAFF. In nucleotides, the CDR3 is TGTGCCAGCAGTCAACAGGCTGAAGCTTTCTTT.

The DNA for the CDR3 is TGTGCCAGCAGCTTAGGTACAGGGGCGATCAATCAGCCCCAGCATTTT. Translating gives CASSLGTGAINQPQHF. The chain joins TRBV7-9 to TRBJ1-5; 7 nucleotides match TRBD1. Germline V gene data show CDR1 as SEHNR and CDR2 as FQNEAQ (reference sequence). The CDR3 covers 16 residues. Losses at the gene ends were 1 base for V and 3 bases for J; bases not matched to a gene: 6. The full variable domain, in which reference TRBV7-9 and TRBJ1-5 provide the parts outside the CDR3, is DTGVSQNPRHKITKRGQNVTFRCDPISEHNRLYWYRQTLGQGPEFLTYFQNEAQLEKSRLLSDRFSAERPKGSFSTLEIQRTEQGDSAMYLCASSLGTGAINQPQHFGDGTRLSIL.